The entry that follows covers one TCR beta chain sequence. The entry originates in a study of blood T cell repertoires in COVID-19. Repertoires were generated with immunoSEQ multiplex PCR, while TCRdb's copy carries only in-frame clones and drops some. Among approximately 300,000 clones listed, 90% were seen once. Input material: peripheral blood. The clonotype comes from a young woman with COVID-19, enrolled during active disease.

The DNA of the CDR3 is TGTGCCAGCAGATTCACAGAGCCCCGAACGACTTTCTTT. Residues: CASRFTEPRTTFF. This chain links TRBV28 with TRBJ1-1, with D hard to call. The germline V gene has CDR1 MDHEN and CDR2 SYDVKM. The CDR3 loop spans 13 amino acids. Trimming removed 6 bases at V and 12 bases at J, with 20 bases between.